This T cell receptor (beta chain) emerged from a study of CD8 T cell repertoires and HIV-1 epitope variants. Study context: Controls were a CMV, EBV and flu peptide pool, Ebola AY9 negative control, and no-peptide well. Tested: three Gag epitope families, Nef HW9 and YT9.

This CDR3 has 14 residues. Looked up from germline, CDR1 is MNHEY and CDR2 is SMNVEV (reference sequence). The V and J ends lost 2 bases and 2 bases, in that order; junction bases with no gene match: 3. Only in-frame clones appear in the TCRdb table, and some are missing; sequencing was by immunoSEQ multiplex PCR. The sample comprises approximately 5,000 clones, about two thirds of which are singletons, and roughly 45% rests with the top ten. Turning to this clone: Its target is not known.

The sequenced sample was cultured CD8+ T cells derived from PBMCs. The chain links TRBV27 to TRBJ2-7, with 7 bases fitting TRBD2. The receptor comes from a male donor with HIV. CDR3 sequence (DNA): TGTGCCAGCAGTTTAGCGGGGGTCACCTACGAGCAGTACTTC. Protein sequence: CASSLAGVTYEQYF.